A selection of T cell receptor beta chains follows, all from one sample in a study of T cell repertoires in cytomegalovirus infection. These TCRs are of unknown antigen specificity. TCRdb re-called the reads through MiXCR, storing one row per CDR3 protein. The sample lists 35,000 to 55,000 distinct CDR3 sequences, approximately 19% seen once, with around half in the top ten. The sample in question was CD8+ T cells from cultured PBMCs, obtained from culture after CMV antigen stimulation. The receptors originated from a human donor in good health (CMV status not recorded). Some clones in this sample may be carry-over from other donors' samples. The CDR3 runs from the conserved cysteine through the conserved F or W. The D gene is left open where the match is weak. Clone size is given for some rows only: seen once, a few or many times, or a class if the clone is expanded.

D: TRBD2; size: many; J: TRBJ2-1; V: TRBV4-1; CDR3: CASSQSVAGADNEQFF; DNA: TGCGCCAGCAGCCAAAGTGTAGCGGGGGCCGACAATGAGCAGTTCTTC
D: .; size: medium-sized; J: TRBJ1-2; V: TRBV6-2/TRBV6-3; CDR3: CASSLGDRGYTF; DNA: TGTGCCAGCAGCCTCGGGGACCGGGGCTACACCTTC
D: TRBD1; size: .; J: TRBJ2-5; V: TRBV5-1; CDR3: CASSPGTGGSQETQYF; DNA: TGCGCCAGCAGCCCGGGGACAGGGGGCTCCCAAGAGACCCAGTACTTC
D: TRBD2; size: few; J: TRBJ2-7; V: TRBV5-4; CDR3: CASSLVSSGSITYEQYF; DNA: TGTGCCAGCAGCTTGGTTTCTAGCGGGAGTATCACCTACGAGCAGTACTTC
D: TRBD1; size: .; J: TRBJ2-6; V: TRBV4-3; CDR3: CASSPGGTGASGANVLTF; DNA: TGCGCCAGCAGCCCCGGCGGGACAGGGGCATCTGGGGCCAACGTCCTGACTTTC
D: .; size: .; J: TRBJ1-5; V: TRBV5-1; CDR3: CASSPGAGGGSQPQHF; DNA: TGCGCCAGCAGCCCCGGGGCCGGGGGCGGAAGTCAGCCCCAGCATTTT
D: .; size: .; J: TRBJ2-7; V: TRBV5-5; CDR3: CASSWVEGYEQYF; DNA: TGTGCCAGCAGCTGGGTTGAAGGGTACGAGCAGTACTTC
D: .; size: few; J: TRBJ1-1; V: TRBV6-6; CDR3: CASRPQNTEAFF; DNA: TGTGCCAGCAGGCCTCAGAACACTGAAGCTTTCTTT
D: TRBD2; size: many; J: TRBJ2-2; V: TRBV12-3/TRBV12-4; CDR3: CASSFSLAGATGELFF; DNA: TGTGCCAGCAGTTTTTCCCTAGCGGGGGCCACCGGGGAGCTGTTTTTT
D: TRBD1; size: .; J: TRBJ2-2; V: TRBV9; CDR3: CASSNSIGTGDTGELFF; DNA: TGTGCCAGCAGCAACTCTATAGGGACAGGGGACACCGGGGAGCTGTTTTTT
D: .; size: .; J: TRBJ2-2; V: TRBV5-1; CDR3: CASSSTSGELFF; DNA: TGCGCCAGCAGCTCTACGTCCGGGGAGCTGTTTTTT
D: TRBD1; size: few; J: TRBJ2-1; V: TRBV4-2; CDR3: CASSPGQGLYNEQFF; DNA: TGTGCCAGCAGCCCGGGACAGGGCCTCTACAATGAGCAGTTCTTC
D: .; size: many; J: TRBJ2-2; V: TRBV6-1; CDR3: CASSEGRVTGELFF; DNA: TGTGCCAGCAGTGAAGGGAGGGTAACCGGGGAGCTGTTTTTT
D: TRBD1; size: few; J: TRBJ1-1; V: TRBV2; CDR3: CASSEGTGGWDTEAFF; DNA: TGTGCCAGCAGTGAGGGGACAGGGGGCTGGGACACTGAAGCTTTCTTT
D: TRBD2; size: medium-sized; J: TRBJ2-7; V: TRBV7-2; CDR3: CASSLILAGGDEQYF; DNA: TGTGCCAGCAGCTTAATACTAGCGGGAGGAGACGAGCAGTACTTC
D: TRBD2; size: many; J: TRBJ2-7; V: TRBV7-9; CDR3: CASSSTSGNHEQYF; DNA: TGTGCCAGCAGCTCGACTAGCGGGAATCACGAGCAGTACTTC
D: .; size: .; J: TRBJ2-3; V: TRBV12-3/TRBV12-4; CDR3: CASTGSSGTDTQYF; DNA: TGTGCCAGCACCGGGAGTTCGGGCACAGATACGCAGTATTTT
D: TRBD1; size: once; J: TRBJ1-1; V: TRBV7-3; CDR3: CASSLTGGETEAFF; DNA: TGTGCCAGCAGCTTGACAGGGGGCGAAACTGAAGCTTTCTTT
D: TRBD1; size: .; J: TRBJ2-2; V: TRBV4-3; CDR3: CASSQVIRTGSNTGELFF; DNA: TGCGCCAGCAGCCAAGTTATTAGGACAGGGTCGAACACCGGGGAGCTGTTTTTT
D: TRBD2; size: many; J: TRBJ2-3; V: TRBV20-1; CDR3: CSARGPLLAGGPYTQYF; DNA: TGCAGTGCTAGAGGACCCCTATTAGCGGGAGGGCCATATACGCAGTATTTT
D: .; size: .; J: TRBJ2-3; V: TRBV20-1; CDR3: CSASPGHRSDTQYF; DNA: TGCAGTGCATCACCGGGCCACAGGTCGGATACGCAGTATTTT
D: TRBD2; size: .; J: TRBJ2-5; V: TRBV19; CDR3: CASSPRGAQETQYF; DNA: TGTGCCAGTAGTCCGCGGGGGGCCCAAGAGACCCAGTACTTC
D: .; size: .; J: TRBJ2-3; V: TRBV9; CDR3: CASSPPLVNTQYF; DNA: TGTGCCAGCAGCCCCCCTCTAGTGAATACGCAGTATTTT
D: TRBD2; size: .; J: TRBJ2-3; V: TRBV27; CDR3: CASGIDTQYF; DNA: TGTGCTAGCGGGATTGATACGCAGTATTTT
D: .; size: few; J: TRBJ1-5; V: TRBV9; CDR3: CASSPQGNRNQPQHF; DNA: TGTGCCAGCAGCCCACAGGGCAATCGCAATCAGCCCCAGCATTTT
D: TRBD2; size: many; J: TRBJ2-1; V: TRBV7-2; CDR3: CASSLTPGGPNEQFF; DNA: TGTGCCAGCAGCTTAACACCGGGAGGGCCCAATGAGCAGTTCTTC
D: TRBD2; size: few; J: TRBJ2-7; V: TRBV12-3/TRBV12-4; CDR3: CASSPKLAGGPHEQYF; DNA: TGTGCCAGCAGTCCCAAACTAGCGGGAGGGCCCCACGAGCAGTACTTC
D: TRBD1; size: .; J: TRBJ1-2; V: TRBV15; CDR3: CATSTGTAYGYTF; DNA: TGTGCCACCAGCACCGGGACAGCTTATGGCTACACCTTC
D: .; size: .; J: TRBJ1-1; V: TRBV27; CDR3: CASSSPTGLGTEAFF; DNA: TGTGCCAGCAGCAGCCCTACAGGGTTAGGCACTGAAGCTTTCTTT
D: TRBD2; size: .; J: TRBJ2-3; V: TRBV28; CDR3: CASRFARGGTDTQYF; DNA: TGTGCCAGCAGGTTCGCGCGGGGGGGCACAGATACGCAGTATTTT
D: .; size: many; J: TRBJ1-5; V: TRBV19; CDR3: CASLGSPGMGPREAQPQHF; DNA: TGTGCCAGTCTGGGGTCCCCGGGGATGGGCCCAAGAGAGGCTCAGCCCCAGCATTTT